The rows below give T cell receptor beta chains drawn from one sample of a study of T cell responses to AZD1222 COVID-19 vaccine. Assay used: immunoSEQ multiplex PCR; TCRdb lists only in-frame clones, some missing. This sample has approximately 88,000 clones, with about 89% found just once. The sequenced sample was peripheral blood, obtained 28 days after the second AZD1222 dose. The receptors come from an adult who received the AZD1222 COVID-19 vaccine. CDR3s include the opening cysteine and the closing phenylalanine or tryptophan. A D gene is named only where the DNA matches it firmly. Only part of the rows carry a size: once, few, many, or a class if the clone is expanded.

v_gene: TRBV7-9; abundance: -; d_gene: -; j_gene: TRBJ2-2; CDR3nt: TGTGCCAGCAGCTTACAGACAGGGAACACCGGGGAGCTGTTTTTT; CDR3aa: CASSLQTGNTGELFF
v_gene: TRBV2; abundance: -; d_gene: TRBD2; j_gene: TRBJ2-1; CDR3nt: TGTGCCAGCAGGAGCGGGGGGGCCGCTATAGATGAGCAGTTCTTC; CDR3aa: CASRSGGAAIDEQFF
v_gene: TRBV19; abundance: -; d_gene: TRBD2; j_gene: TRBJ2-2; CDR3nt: TGTGCCAGTAGTATAACTAGCGGGGGCCCGAACACCGGGGAGCTGTTTTTT; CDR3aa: CASSITSGGPNTGELFF
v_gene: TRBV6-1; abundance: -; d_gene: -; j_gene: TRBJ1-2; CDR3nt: TGTGCCAGCAGTGAATGGCAGGCGTCTGGCTACACCTTC; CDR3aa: CASSEWQASGYTF
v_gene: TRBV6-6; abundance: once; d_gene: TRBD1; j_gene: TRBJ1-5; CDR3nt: TGTGCCAGCAAGAGTTGGACAGGGAACAATCAGCCCCAGCATTTT; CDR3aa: CASKSWTGNNQPQHF
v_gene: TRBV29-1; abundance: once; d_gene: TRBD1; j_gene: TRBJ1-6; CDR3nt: TGCAGCGTTGGACAGGGTCGGGGTTCACCCCTCCACTTT; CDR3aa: CSVGQGRGSPLHF
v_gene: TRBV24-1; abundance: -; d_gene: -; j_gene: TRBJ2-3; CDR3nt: TGTGCCACCGAAGGGCAGGGCACAGATACGCAGTATTTT; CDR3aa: CATEGQGTDTQYF
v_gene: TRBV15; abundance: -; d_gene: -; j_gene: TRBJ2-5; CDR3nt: TGTGCCACCAGCAGAGATCGGTCAAAAGAGACCCAGTACTTC; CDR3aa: CATSRDRSKETQYF
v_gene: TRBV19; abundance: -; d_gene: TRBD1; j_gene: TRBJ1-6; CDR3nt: TGTGCCAGTAGTTTTAACAGGGGGTCAGATTCACCCCTCCACTTT; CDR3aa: CASSFNRGSDSPLHF
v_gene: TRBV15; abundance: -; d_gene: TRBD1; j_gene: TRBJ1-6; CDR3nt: TGTGCCACCAGCCCTCGGACAGGGAATAATTCACCCCTCCACTTT; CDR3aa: CATSPRTGNNSPLHF
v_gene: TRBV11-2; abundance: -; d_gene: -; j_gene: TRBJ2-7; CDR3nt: TGTGCCAGCAGCTACGCCCCCGAAAAGGCCTACGAGCAGTACTTC; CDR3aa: CASSYAPEKAYEQYF
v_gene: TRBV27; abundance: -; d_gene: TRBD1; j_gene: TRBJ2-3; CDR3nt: TGTGCCAGCAGCCGGGGGGACAGGGCGAACACAGATACGCAGTATTTT; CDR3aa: CASSRGDRANTDTQYF
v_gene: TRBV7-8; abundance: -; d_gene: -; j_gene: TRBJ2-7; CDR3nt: TGTGCCAGCAGCCCGCACCGGGGACCCGGGGGCTACGAGCAGTACTTC; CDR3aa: CASSPHRGPGGYEQYF
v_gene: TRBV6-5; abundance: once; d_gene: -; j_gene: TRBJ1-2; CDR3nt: TGTGCCAGCAGTCCTGGGGGGGCTTTCGGCTATGGCTACACCTTC; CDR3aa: CASSPGGAFGYGYTF
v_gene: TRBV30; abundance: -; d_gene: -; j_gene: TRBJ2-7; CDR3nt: TGTGCCTGGAGTGTTTTATCCTACGAGCAGTACTTC; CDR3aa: CAWSVLSYEQYF
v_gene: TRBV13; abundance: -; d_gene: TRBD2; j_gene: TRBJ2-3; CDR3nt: TGTGCCAGCAGCTTAGAGGGACTAGCGGCAGATACGCAGTATTTT; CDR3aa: CASSLEGLAADTQYF
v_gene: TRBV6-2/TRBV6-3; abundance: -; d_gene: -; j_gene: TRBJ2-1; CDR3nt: TGTGCCAGCAGTTCCGCTAGCTGGTCCTACAATGAGCAGTTCTTC; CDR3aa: CASSSASWSYNEQFF
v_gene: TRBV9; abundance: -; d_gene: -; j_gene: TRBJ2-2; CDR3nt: TGTGCCAGCAGCGTAGTCGGAGGTACCGGGGAGCTGTTTTTT; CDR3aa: CASSVVGGTGELFF
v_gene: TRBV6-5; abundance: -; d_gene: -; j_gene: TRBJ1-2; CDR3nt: TGTGCCAGCAGGGCGGACAGTTACTATGGCTACACCTTC; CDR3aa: CASRADSYYGYTF
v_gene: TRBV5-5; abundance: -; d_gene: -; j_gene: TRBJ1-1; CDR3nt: TGTGCCAGCAGCTTGCAACTCGAGGCTTTCTTT; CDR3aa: CASSLQLEAFF
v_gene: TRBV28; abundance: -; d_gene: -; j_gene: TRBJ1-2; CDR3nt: TGTGCCAGCAGTACCACGGGACTATATGGCTACACCTTC; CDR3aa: CASSTTGLYGYTF
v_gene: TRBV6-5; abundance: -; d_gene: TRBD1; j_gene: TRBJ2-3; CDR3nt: TGTGCCAGCACCGGACAGGGGTCCCCCACAGATACGCAGTATTTT; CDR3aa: CASTGQGSPTDTQYF
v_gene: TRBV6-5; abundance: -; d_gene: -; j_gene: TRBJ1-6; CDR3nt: TGTGCCAGCAGCCACCGGGGGCATAATTCACCCCTCCACTTT; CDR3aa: CASSHRGHNSPLHF
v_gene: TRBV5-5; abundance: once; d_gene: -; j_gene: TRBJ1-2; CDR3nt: TGTGCCAGCAGCTTGGCCGGCAGTAACTATGGCTACACCTTC; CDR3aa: CASSLAGSNYGYTF
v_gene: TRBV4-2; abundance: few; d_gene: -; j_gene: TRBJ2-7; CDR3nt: TGTGCCAGCAGCCAAGAAGGGAGGGAGCAGTACTTC; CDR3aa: CASSQEGREQYF
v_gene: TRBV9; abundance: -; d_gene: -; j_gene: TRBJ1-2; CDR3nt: TGTGCCAGCAGCATTCTTGACAGAACTAACTATGGCTACACCTTC; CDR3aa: CASSILDRTNYGYTF
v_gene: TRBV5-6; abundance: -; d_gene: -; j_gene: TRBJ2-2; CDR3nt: TGTGCCAGCAGCCCTGAAAGGGACCTGAACACCGGGGAGCTGTTTTTT; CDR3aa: CASSPERDLNTGELFF
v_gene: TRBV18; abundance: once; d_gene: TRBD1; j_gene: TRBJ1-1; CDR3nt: TGTGCCAGCTCACAGGACAGGGGGGTCACTGAAGCTTTCTTT; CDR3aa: CASSQDRGVTEAFF
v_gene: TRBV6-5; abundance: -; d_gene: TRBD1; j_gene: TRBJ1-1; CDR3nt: TGTGCCAGCAGGTCAGGGGGCGCCGGCACTGAAGCTTTCTTT; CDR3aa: CASRSGGAGTEAFF
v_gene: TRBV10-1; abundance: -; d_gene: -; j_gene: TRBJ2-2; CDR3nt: TGCGCCAGCAGTCTCGGTCCCACCGGGGAGCTGTTTTTT; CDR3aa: CASSLGPTGELFF
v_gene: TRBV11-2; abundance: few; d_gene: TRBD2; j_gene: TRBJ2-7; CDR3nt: TGTGCCAGCAGCCCTACTAGCGGGGGAGGCTACGAGCAGTACTTC; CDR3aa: CASSPTSGGGYEQYF
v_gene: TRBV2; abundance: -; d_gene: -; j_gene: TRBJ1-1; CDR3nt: TGTGCCAGCAAGGGGGGGGCTCTCACTGAAGCTTTCTTT; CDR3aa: CASKGGALTEAFF
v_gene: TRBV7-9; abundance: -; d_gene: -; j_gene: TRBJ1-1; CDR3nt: TGTGCCAGCAGCTTGTCCGCGGGATCTAACACTGAAGCTTTCTTT; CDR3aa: CASSLSAGSNTEAFF
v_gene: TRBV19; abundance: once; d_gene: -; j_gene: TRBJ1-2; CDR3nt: TGTGCCAGTAGTCCCCAAAATACAGGGAACTATGGCTACACCTTC; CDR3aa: CASSPQNTGNYGYTF
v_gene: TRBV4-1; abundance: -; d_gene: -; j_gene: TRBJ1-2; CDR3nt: TGCGCCAGCAGCCAGGAGCCGGGACGGTTGTATGGCTACACCTTC; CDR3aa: CASSQEPGRLYGYTF
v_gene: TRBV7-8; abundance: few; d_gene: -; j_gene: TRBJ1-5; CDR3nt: TGTGCCAGCAGCTTGCTGGGGCCCTTAAGTAATCAGCCCCAGCATTTT; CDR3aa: CASSLLGPLSNQPQHF
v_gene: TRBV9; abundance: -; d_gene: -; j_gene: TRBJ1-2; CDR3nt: TGTGCCAGCAGCGGGGGGGCGCCAAACTATGGCTACACCTTC; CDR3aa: CASSGGAPNYGYTF
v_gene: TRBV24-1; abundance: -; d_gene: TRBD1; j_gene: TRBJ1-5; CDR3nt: TGTGCCACCAGTGAGGGCCGGGACAGGGAGAATAGCAATCAGCCCCAGCATTTT; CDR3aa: CATSEGRDRENSNQPQHF
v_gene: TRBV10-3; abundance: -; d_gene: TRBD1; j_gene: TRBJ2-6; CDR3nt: TGTGCCATCAGTCCGACAGGGTCTTCCTCTGGGGCCAACGTCCTGACTTTC; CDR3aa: CAISPTGSSSGANVLTF
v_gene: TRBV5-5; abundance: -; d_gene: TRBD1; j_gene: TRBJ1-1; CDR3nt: TGTGCCAGCAGTACGACAGGGGGCATGACTGAAGCTTTCTTT; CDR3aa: CASSTTGGMTEAFF
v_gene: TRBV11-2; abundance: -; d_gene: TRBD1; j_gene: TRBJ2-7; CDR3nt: TGTGCCAGCAGCACCGGGACAGCAACCGAGCAGTACTTC; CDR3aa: CASSTGTATEQYF
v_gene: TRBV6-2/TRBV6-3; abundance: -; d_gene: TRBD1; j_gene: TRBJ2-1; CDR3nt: TGTGCCAGCAGTTACGTAGAGGGGGCCGTACCGAATGAGCAGTTCTTC; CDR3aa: CASSYVEGAVPNEQFF
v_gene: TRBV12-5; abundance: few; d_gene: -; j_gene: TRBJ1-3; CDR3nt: TGTGCTAGTGGTTTGAGTGGGCAGCACGGAAACACCATATATTTT; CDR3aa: CASGLSGQHGNTIYF
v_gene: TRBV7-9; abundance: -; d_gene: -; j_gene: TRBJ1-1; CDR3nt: TGTGCCAGCAGCACGGAACAGGGAACTGAAGCTTTCTTT; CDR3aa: CASSTEQGTEAFF
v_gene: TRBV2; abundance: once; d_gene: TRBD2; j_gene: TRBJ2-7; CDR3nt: TGTGCCAGCAGTGAATCGGGACTAGCGGGCTACGAGCAGTACTTC; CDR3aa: CASSESGLAGYEQYF
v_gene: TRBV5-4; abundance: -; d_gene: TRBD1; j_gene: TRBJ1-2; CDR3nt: TGTGCCAGCAGCCCCAGACAGGGTCTAATCGGAAATGGCTACACCTTC; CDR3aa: CASSPRQGLIGNGYTF
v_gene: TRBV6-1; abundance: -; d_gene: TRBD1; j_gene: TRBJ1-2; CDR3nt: TGTGCCAGCAGTGAAGAGGACAGGGTAGCTGGCTACACCTTC; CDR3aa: CASSEEDRVAGYTF
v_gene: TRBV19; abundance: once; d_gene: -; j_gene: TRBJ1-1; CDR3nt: TGTGCCAGTAGTCCCCGGGCGGGTTTCACTGAAGCTTTCTTT; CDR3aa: CASSPRAGFTEAFF
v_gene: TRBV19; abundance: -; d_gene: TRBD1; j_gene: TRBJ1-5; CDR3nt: TGTGCCAGTAGTACGACAGGGGGAGGTCAGCCCCAGCATTTT; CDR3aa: CASSTTGGGQPQHF
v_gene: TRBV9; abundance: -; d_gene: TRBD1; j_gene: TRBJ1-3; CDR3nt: TGTGCCAGCAGCCCCTCCGGGACAGGGGGAGTTGGAAACACCATATATTTT; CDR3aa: CASSPSGTGGVGNTIYF
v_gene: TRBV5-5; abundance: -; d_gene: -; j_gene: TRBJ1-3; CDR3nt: TGTGCCAGCAGCTTACTGGGAAACACCATATATTTT; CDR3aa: CASSLLGNTIYF
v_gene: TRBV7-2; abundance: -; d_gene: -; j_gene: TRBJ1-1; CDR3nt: TGTGCCAGCAGCTTTACAGGGTCAATGAACACTGAAGCTTTCTTT; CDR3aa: CASSFTGSMNTEAFF
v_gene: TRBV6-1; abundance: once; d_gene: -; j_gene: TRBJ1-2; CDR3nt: TGTGCCAGCAGTGAAGCAATAGGGAGTAACTATGGCTACACCTTC; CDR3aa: CASSEAIGSNYGYTF
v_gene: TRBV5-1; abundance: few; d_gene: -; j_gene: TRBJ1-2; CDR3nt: TGCGCCAGCAGCTTCGCTCCAGGGTACGACTATGGCTACACCTTC; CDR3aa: CASSFAPGYDYGYTF
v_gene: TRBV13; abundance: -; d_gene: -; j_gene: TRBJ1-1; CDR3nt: TGTGCCAGCAGCTTAAACGAAAACACTGAAGCTTTCTTT; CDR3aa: CASSLNENTEAFF
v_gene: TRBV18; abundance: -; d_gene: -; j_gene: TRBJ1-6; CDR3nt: TGTGCCAGCTCAACTTCAGGGGTTAATAATTCACCCCTCCACTTT; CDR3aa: CASSTSGVNNSPLHF
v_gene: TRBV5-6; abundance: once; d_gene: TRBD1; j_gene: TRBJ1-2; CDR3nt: TGTGCCAGCAGCTTACAGGGGATCGAGATTGACTACACCTTC; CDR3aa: CASSLQGIEIDYTF